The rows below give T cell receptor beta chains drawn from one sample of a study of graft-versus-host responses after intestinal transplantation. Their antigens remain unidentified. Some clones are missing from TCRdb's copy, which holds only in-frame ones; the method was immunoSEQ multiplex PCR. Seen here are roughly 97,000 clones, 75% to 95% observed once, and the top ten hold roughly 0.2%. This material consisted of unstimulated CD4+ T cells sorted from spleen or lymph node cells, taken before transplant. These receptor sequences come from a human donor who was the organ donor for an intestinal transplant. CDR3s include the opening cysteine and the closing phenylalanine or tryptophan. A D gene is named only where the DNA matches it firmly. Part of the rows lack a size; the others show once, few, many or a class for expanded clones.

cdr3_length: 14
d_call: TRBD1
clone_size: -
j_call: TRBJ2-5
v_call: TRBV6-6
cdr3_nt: TGTGCCAGCAGTTACTCGAACAGGGGAGAGACCCAGTACTTC
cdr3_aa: CASSYSNRGETQYF

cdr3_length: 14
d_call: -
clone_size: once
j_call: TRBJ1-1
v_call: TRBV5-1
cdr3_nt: TGCGCCACCGAGTGTCGGGGGATGAACACTGAAGCTTTCTTT
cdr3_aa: CATECRGMNTEAFF

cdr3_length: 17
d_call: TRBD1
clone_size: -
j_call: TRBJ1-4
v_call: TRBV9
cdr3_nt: TGTGCCAGCAGCCAACTAGACAGGGGGACACTGGAAGAAAAACTGTTTTTT
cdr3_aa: CASSQLDRGTLEEKLFF

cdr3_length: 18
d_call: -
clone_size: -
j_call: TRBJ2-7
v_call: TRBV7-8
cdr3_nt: TGTGCCAGCAGCTCTACTCTCGGGGGTCGCGGGGCCCCGGGGGAGCAGTACTTC
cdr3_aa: CASSSTLGGRGAPGEQYF

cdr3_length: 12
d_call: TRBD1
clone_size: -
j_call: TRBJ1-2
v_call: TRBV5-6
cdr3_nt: TGTGCCAGCAGCCTTGATGGACAGGGATGCACCTTC
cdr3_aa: CASSLDGQGCTF

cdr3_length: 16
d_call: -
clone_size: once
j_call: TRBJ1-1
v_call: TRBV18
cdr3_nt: TGTGCCAGCTCACCATTCGGGTCGAAGACTTACACTGAAGCTTTCTTT
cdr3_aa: CASSPFGSKTYTEAFF

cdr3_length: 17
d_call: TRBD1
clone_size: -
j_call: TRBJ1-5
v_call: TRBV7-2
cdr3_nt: TGTGCCAGCAGCTCGACAACGACAGGGGGAGGCAATCAGCCCCAGCATTTT
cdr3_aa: CASSSTTTGGGNQPQHF

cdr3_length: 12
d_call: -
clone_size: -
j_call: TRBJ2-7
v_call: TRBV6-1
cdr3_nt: TGTGCCAGCACTAGGGACATCTACGAGCAGTACTTC
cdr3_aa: CASTRDIYEQYF

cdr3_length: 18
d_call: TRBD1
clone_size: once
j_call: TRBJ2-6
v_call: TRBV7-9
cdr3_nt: TGTGCCAGCAGCTCACCGGGACAGGGCCTGTCTGGGGCCAACGTCCTGACTTTC
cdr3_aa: CASSSPGQGLSGANVLTF

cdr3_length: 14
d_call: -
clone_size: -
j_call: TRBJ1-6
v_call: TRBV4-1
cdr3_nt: TGCGCCAGCAGCCCCCAGGATCAGAATTCACCCCTCCACTTT
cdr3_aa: CASSPQDQNSPLHF

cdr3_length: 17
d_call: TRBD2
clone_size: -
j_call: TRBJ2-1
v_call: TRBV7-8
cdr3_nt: TGTGCCAGCACCATACTGGGTGCGACTAGCGGGGGGGTAGGGCAGTTCTTC
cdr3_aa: CASTILGATSGGVGQFF

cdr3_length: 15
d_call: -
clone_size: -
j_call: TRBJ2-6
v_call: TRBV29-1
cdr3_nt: TGCAGCGTTGAGATGGGGGCGCTTGGGGCCAACGTCCTGACTTTC
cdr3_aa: CSVEMGALGANVLTF

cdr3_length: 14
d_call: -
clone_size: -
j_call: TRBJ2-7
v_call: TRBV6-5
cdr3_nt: TGTGCCAGCAGTCCCGCGGTGAAAGCCTACGAGCAGTACTTC
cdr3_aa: CASSPAVKAYEQYF

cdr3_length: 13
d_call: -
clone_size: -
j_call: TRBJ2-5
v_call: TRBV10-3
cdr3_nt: TGTGCCATCATGGACTACACACAAGAGACCCAGTACTTC
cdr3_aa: CAIMDYTQETQYF

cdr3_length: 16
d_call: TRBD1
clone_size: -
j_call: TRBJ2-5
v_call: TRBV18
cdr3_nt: TGTGCCAGCTCACAACGGACAGGGGGCCTGGAAGAGACCCAGTACTTC
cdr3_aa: CASSQRTGGLEETQYF

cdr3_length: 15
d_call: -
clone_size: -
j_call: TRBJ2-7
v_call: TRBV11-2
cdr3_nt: TGTGCCAGCAGCCCAGGTCTACGGGAAACCTACGAGCAGTACTTC
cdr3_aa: CASSPGLRETYEQYF

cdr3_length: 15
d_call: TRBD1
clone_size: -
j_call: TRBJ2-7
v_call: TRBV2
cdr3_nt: TGTGCCAGAAGACGAACCGGGACAGGGGCCTACGAGCAGTACTTC
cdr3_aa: CARRRTGTGAYEQYF

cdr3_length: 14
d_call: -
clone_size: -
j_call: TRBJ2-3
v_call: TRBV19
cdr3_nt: TGTGCCAGTAGTACGAGCCCCAGCACAGATACGCAGTATTTT
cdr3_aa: CASSTSPSTDTQYF

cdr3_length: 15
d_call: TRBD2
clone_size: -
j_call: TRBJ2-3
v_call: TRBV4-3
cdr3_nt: TGCGCCAGCAGCCAAGCTAGCGGGGTCGCAGATACGCAGTATTTT
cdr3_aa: CASSQASGVADTQYF

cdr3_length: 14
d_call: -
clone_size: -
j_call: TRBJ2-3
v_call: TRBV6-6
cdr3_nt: TGTGCCAGCAATCCGGGGGATGGGACAGATACGCAGTATTTT
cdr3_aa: CASNPGDGTDTQYF

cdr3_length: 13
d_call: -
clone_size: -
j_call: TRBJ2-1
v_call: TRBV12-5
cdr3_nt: TGTGCTAGTGGTCCCGACCGGGGAAACGAGCAGTTCTTC
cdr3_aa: CASGPDRGNEQFF

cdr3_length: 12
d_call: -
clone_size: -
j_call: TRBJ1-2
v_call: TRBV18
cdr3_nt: TGTGCCAGCTCACTGAGTAGCGGTGGCTACACCTTC
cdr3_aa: CASSLSSGGYTF

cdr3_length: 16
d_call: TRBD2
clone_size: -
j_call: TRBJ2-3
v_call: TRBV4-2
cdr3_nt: TGTGCCAGCAGCCAAGAGGGCCAGGGAGGGACAGATACGCAGTATTTT
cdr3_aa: CASSQEGQGGTDTQYF

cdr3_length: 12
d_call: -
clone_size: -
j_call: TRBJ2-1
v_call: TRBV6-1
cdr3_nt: TGTGCCGGCAGGGTACTTCGCGGTGAGCAGTTCTTC
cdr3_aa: CAGRVLRGEQFF

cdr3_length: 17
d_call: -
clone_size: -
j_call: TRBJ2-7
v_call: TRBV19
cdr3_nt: TGTGCCAGTAGCGGGCGTACCCCGGGGATAAGCTCCTACGAGCAGTACTTC
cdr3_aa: CASSGRTPGISSYEQYF

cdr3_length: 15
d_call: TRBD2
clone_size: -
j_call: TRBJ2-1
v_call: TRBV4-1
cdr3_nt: TGCGCCAGCAGCCCGGGACTAGCGGGGGGTAGTGAGCAGTTCTTC
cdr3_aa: CASSPGLAGGSEQFF

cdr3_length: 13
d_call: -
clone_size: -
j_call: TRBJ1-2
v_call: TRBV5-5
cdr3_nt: TGTGCCAGCAGCGCCCGACAGGACTATGGCTACACCTTC
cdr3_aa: CASSARQDYGYTF

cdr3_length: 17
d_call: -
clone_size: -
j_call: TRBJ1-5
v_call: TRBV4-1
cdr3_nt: TGCGCCAGCAGCCAAGATCTTTTGGCAGGGGGCAATCAGCCCCAGCATTTT
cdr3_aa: CASSQDLLAGGNQPQHF

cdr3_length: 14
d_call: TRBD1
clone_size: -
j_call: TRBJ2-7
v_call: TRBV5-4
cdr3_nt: TGTGCCAGCAGCTTGCTAGGACAGGGAAATGGGCAGTACTTC
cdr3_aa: CASSLLGQGNGQYF

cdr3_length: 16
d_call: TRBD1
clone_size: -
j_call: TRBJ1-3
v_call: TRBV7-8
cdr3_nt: TGTGCCAGCAGCCGAAGGGACAGGGTAACAGGAAACACCATATATTTT
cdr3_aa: CASSRRDRVTGNTIYF

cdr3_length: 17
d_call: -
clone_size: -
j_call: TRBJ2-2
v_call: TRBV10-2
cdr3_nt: TGCGCCAGCAGAGCACCAACTCCGGACAGGAACACCGGGGAGCTGTTTTTT
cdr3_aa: CASRAPTPDRNTGELFF

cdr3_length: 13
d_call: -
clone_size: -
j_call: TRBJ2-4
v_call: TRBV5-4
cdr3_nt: TGTGCCAGCAGCTTGCAGGGAAGGGGCATTCAGTACTTC
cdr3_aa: CASSLQGRGIQYF

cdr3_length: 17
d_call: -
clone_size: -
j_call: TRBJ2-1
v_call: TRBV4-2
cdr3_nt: TGTGCCAGCAGCCAAGATGGCGGCGTGAGCTCCTACAATGAGCAGTTCTTC
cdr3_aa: CASSQDGGVSSYNEQFF

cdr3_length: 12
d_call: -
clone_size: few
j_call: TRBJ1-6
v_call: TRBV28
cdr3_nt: TGTGCCAGCAGTTTCAGGGATTCACCCCTCCACTTT
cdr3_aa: CASSFRDSPLHF

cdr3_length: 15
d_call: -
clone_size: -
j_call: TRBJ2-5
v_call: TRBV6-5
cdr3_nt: TGTGCCAGCAGTACTACGGGATTAATCCAAGAGACCCAGTACTTC
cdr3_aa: CASSTTGLIQETQYF

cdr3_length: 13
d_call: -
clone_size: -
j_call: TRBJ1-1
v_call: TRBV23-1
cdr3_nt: TGCGCCAGCAGTCAAAGGGGTAGAACTGAAGCTTTCTTT
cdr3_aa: CASSQRGRTEAFF

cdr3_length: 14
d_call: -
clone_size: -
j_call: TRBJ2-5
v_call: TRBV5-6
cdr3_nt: TGTGCCAGCAGCTTGGCCGGCACTAATCAGCCCCAGTACTTC
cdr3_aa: CASSLAGTNQPQYF